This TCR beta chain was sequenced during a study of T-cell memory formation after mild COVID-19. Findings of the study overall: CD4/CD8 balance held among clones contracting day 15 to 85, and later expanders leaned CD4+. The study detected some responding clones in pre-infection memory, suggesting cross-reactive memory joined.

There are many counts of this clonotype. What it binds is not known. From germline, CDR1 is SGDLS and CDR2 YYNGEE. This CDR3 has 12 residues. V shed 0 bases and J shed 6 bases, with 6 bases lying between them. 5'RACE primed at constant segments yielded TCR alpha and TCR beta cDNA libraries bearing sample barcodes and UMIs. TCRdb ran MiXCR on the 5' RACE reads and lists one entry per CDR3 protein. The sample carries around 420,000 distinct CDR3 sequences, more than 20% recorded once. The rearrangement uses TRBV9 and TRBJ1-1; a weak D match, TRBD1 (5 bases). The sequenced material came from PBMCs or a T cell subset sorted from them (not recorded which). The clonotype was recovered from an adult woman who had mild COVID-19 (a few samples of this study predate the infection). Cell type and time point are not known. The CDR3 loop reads CASSVVGAEAFF. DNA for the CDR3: TGTGCCAGCAGCGTAGTGGGGGCTGAAGCTTTCTTT. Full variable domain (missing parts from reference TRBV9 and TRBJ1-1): DSGVTQTPKHLITATGQRVTLRCSPRSGDLSVYWYQQSLDQGLQFLIQYYNGEERAKGNILERFSAQQFPDLHSELNLSSLELGDSALYFCASSVVGAEAFFGQGTRLTVV.